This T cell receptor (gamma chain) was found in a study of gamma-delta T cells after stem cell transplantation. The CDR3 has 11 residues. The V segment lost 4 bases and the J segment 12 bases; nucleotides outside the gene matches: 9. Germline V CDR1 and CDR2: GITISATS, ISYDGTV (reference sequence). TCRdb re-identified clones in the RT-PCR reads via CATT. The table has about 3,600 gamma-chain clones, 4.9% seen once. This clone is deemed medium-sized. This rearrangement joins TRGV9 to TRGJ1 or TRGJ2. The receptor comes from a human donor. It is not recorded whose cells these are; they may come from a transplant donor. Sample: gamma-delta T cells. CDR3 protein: CALWDQRGKLF. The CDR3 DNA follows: TGTGCCTTGTGGGACCAACGAGGGAAACTCTTT.